This is a list of T cell receptor beta chains from one sample in a study of cytomegalovirus exposure and HLA in healthy donors. The table came from immunoSEQ multiplex PCR; TCRdb's copy has only in-frame clones and leaves some out. The data hold around 200,000 clones, with around 78% observed a single time. The sample was PBMCs. The receptors derive from a woman aged 30 to 39 in good health and CMV-seropositive. CDR3s include the opening cysteine and the closing phenylalanine or tryptophan. A D gene is named only where the DNA matches it firmly. Clone sizes are given selectively: once, few, many, or a class where the clone is expanded.

abundance	v_gene	j_gene	d_gene	CDR3aa	CDR3nt
.	TRBV6-5	TRBJ1-5	.	CASSSSFNQPQHF	TGTGCCAGCAGTTCCTCCTTTAATCAGCCCCAGCATTTT
few	TRBV19	TRBJ1-4	.	CASSISLQRATNEKLFF	TGTGCCAGTAGTATTTCTCTCCAGAGGGCAACTAATGAAAAACTGTTTTTT
.	TRBV28	TRBJ1-6	TRBD1	CATSTGEAVSPLHF	TGTGCCACCTCGACAGGGGAGGCTGTGTCACCCCTCCACTTT
.	TRBV7-2	TRBJ1-5	.	CASTQGGNQPQHF	TGTGCCAGCACCCAGGGAGGGAATCAGCCCCAGCATTTT
few	TRBV7-9	TRBJ1-1	TRBD1	CASSFKTGRNTEAFF	TGTGCCAGCAGCTTTAAGACAGGGCGTAACACTGAAGCTTTCTTT
once	TRBV5-6	TRBJ2-3	.	CASSLRQGMDTQYF	TGTGCCAGCAGCTTGCGTCAGGGGATGGATACGCAGTATTTT
.	TRBV18	TRBJ1-6	.	CASSPPNGENSPLHF	TGTGCCAGCTCACCACCGAACGGGGAAAATTCACCCCTCCACTTT
.	TRBV7-2	TRBJ1-2	.	CASSLAMRYGYTF	TGTGCCAGCAGCTTAGCAATGCGATATGGCTACACCTTC
.	TRBV29-1	TRBJ1-1	.	CSVDSGGNTEAFF	TGCAGCGTCGATAGCGGGGGGAACACTGAAGCTTTCTTT
.	TRBV19	TRBJ1-5	.	CASTEGLLVRQPQHF	TGTGCCAGTACCGAGGGACTTCTCGTCCGACAGCCCCAGCATTTT
.	TRBV7-2	TRBJ2-6	.	CASSFGQPSGANVLTF	TGTGCCAGCAGCTTCGGACAGCCCTCTGGGGCCAACGTCCTGACTTTC
.	TRBV30	TRBJ2-1	.	CAWRERQTRSYNEQFF	TGTGCCTGGAGGGAGCGACAGACCCGCTCCTACAATGAGCAGTTCTTC
.	TRBV7-2	TRBJ2-7	TRBD1	CASSPGTGGVRTRSDEQYF	TGTGCCAGCAGCCCAGGGACAGGGGGCGTCAGGACTAGGTCGGACGAGCAGTACTTC
.	TRBV29-1	TRBJ1-1	TRBD1	CSASGTGRTEAFF	TGCAGCGCATCCGGGACAGGGAGGACTGAAGCTTTCTTT
.	TRBV6-1	TRBJ1-5	.	CASSFPGVNQPQHF	TGTGCCAGCAGTTTTCCGGGAGTCAATCAGCCCCAGCATTTT
.	TRBV5-1	TRBJ1-5	.	CASSLRAGTHPQHF	TGCGCCAGCAGCCTGAGGGCGGGGACCCATCCCCAGCATTTT
.	TRBV10-3	TRBJ2-5	TRBD1	CAIRTGNETQYF	TGTGCCATTCGGACAGGGAATGAGACCCAGTACTTC
many	TRBV19	TRBJ2-1	TRBD2	CASSFSGAILGEQFF	TGTGCCAGTAGTTTCAGCGGGGCTATTCTCGGTGAGCAGTTCTTC
.	TRBV11-2	TRBJ2-5	.	CASSTYPDSQETQYF	TGTGCCAGCAGTACATACCCGGACAGTCAAGAGACCCAGTACTTC
.	TRBV29-1	TRBJ1-1	TRBD1	CSVVTGGDTEAFF	TGCAGCGTTGTTACAGGGGGGGACACTGAAGCTTTCTTT
.	TRBV18	TRBJ2-7	TRBD2	CASSSNTGTSGGKTYEQYF	TGTGCCAGCTCATCTAACACCGGGACTAGCGGGGGGAAAACCTACGAGCAGTACTTC
.	TRBV28	TRBJ1-2	TRBD1	CASVKGAQVSGYTF	TGTGCCAGCGTAAAGGGGGCTCAGGTATCGGGCTACACCTTC
.	TRBV5-1	TRBJ1-6	.	CASSLRSSYNSPLHF	TGCGCCAGCAGCTTAAGGAGCTCCTATAATTCACCCCTCCACTTT
few	TRBV30	TRBJ2-3	.	CAWSSTGSDTQYF	TGTGCCTGGAGTTCAACAGGATCAGATACGCAGTATTTT
.	TRBV6-5	TRBJ1-5	TRBD1	CASRMTGAGNQPQHF	TGTGCCAGCAGAATGACAGGGGCAGGCAATCAGCCCCAGCATTTT
.	TRBV5-1	TRBJ1-2	TRBD1	CASSSGTGEDYGYTF	TGCGCCAGCAGCTCCGGGACAGGGGAGGACTATGGCTACACCTTC
.	TRBV18	TRBJ2-2	TRBD1	CASSHRSGTGRTGELFF	TGTGCCAGCTCACACCGTTCCGGGACAGGGAGGACCGGGGAGCTGTTTTTT
.	TRBV7-9	TRBJ1-1	.	CASSSRTDPEAFF	TGTGCCAGCAGCTCTAGGACAGACCCAGAAGCTTTCTTT
once	TRBV30	TRBJ1-5	TRBD1	CAWSAITGRGIEPQHF	TGTGCCTGGAGTGCCATAACTGGCAGGGGGATAGAGCCCCAGCATTTT
.	TRBV2	TRBJ2-1	TRBD2	CASSPPGLAGVVNEQFF	TGTGCCAGCAGCCCACCGGGACTAGCGGGAGTAGTCAATGAGCAGTTCTTC
.	TRBV20-1	TRBJ2-5	.	CSALSSGAQYF	TGCAGTGCTCTCTCTTCCGGGGCCCAGTACTTC
.	TRBV5-4	TRBJ2-7	TRBD1	CASSLPGTGVNEQYF	TGTGCCAGCAGCTTACCCGGGACAGGGGTCAACGAGCAGTACTTC
.	TRBV6-5	TRBJ1-1	.	CASRRSVGTEAFF	TGTGCCAGCCGGAGGTCGGTCGGGACTGAAGCTTTCTTT
.	TRBV11-1	TRBJ1-2	TRBD1	CASKRQGAGYGYTF	TGTGCCAGCAAACGACAGGGGGCAGGGTATGGCTACACCTTC
.	TRBV6-6	TRBJ2-7	TRBD2	CASSAPGLTNYEQYF	TGTGCCAGCAGCGCACCGGGACTAACTAACTACGAGCAGTACTTC
.	TRBV10-1	TRBJ1-2	TRBD1	CASGRDRDYGYTF	TGCGCCAGCGGCCGGGACAGGGACTATGGCTACACCTTC
.	TRBV6-1	TRBJ2-7	TRBD2	CASGRAREQYF	TGTGCCAGCGGGAGGGCCAGGGAGCAGTACTTC
.	TRBV13	TRBJ2-7	.	CASSPGQGNYEQYF	TGTGCCAGCAGCCCCGGGCAGGGGAACTACGAGCAGTACTTC
once	TRBV6-5	TRBJ2-7	.	CASRRRQAHYEQYF	TGTGCCAGCAGGAGAAGACAGGCTCACTACGAGCAGTACTTC
.	TRBV29-1	TRBJ2-7	.	CSARDRVLGEQYF	TGCAGCGCCAGAGACAGAGTTCTGGGGGAGCAGTACTTC
.	TRBV5-4	TRBJ2-7	TRBD1	CASRGGQGLSYEQYF	TGTGCCAGCAGGGGGGGACAGGGCCTCTCCTACGAGCAGTACTTC
.	TRBV30	TRBJ1-6	.	CACNRDIRSPLHF	TGTGCCTGCAACCGGGACATAAGGTCACCCCTCCACTTT
.	TRBV6-5	TRBJ2-1	TRBD2	CASSHSTSGVAEQFF	TGTGCCAGCAGCCACTCGACTAGCGGGGTCGCTGAGCAGTTCTTC
.	TRBV10-3	TRBJ1-2	.	CAIIRHGRSDGYTF	TGTGCCATCATTCGACATGGGAGGTCAGATGGCTACACCTTC
.	TRBV7-8	TRBJ1-1	.	CASSPQTGNTEAFF	TGTGCCAGCAGCCCCCAAACAGGCAACACTGAAGCTTTCTTT